This T cell receptor (beta chain) was sequenced for a study of blood T cells in healthy people across ages. The germline V gene has CDR1 SNHLY and CDR2 FYNNEI. The CDR3 has 15 residues. This clonotype occurred a few times. Using a J-beta primer mix together with a sample-barcoded 5' primer, a second PCR was run for roughly 6 to 12 cycles. TCRdb re-called the 5' RACE reads with MiXCR, one entry per CDR3 protein. Seen here are a few hundred thousand distinct CDR3 sequences, 27% observed once, and the top ten hold 29%. This sequence was found in a woman between 65 and 79 years old in good health. The sample comprised blood. This sequence joins TRBV2 and TRBJ2-5; tentatively, D is TRBD1 (6 bases). The J call may be mistaken, given a closer DNA end match to TRBJ2-1. The CDR3 DNA follows: TGTGCCAGCGGTTCGGAGACAGGCCATGTGGATGAGCAGTTCTTC. This translates into CASGSETGHVDEQFF.